This paragraph reports one TCR beta chain. Its antigen is still unknown. The data derive from a study of T cell responses to AZD1222 COVID-19 vaccine. Study findings and constraints: Spike-wide coverage was observed for vaccine-associated CD4 TCRs, with dominant responses at 160-218 and 743-854. Unmutated variant regions are reportedly targeted by nearly half of spike-specific TCRs.

Produced via immunoSEQ multiplex PCR; TCRdb's table is partial and in-frame only. In the table there are around 150,000 clones, roughly 90% of which are singletons. Germline lookup yields CDR1 SNHLY and CDR2 FYNNEI. The CDR3 length is 14 residues. Trimming removed 7 bases from V and 1 base from J; junction bases left unmatched: 3. The source of this sequence is an adult who received the AZD1222 COVID-19 vaccine. The sample was peripheral blood, taken 28 days after the second AZD1222 dose. The J gene is TRBJ1-5, the V gene TRBV2; 8 bases agree with TRBD1. The CDR3 coding sequence is TGTGCCAGCACTGGACAGGGCAGCAATCAGCCCCAGCATTTT. The encoded protein is CASTGQGSNQPQHF.